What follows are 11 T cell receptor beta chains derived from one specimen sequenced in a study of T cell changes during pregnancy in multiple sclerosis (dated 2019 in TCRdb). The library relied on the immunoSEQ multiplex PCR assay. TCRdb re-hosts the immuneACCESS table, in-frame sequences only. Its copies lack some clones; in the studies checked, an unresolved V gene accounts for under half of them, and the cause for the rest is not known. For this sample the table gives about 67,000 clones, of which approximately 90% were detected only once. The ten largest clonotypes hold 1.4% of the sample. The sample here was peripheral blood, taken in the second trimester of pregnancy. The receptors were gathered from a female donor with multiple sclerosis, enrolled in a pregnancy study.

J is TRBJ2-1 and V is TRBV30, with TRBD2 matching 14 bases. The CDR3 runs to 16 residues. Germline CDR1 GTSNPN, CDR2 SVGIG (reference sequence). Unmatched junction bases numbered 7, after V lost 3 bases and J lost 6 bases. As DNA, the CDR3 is TGTGCCTGGAGGATTGGGACTAGCGGGAGTTTCAATGAGCAGTTCTTC. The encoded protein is CAWRIGTSGSFNEQFF.

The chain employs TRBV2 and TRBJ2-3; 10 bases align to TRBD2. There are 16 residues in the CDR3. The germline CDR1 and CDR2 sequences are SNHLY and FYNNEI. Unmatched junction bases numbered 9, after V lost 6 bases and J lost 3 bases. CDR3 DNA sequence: TGTGCCAGCAGCCTCCTGGCTAGCGGGGGAACAGATACGCAGTATTTT. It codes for CASSLLASGGTDTQYF.

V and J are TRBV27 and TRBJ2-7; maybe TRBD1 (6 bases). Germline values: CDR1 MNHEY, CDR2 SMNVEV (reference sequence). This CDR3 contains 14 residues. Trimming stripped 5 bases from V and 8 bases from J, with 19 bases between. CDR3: CASSPTETQGKQYF. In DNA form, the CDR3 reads TGTGCCAGCAGTCCAACCGAAACCCAGGGGAAGCAGTACTTC.

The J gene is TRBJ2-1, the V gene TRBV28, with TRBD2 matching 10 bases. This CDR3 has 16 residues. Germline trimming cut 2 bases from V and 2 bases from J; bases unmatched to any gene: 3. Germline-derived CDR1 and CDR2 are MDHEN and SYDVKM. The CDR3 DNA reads TGTGCCAGCAGTTTAGGAGCGGGAGGGCCCTACAATGAGCAGTTCTTC. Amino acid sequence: CASSLGAGGPYNEQFF.

The CDR3 coding sequence is TGTGCCAGCAGCGTTTCAGGGCCAGATACGCAGTATTTT. Protein sequence: CASSVSGPDTQYF. The chain employs TRBV9 and TRBJ2-3; D is perhaps TRBD1 (5 bases). The CDR3 is 13 residues long. Germline lookup yields CDR1 SGDLS and CDR2 YYNGEE. The V end lost 2 bases, the J end lost 4 bases, and 8 bases lay between the germline ends.

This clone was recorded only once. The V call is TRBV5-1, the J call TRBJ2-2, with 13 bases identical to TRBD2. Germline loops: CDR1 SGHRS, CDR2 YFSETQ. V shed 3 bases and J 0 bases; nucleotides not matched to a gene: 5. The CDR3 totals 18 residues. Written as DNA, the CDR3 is TGCGCCAGCAGCTCGACTAGCGGGAGGCGTTCGAACACCGGGGAGCTGTTTTTT. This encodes CASSSTSGRRSNTGELFF.

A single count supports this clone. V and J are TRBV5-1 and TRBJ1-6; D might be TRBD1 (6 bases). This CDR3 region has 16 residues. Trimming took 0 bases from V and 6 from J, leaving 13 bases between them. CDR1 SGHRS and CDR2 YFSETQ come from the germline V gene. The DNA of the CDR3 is TGCGCCAGCAGCTTGGACGGACAGATAGGTAATTCACCCCTCCACTTT. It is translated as CASSLDGQIGNSPLHF.

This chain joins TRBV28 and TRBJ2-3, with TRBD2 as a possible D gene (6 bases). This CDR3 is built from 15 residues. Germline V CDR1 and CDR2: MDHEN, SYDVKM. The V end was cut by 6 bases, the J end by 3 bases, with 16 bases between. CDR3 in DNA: TGTGCCAGCAGGTCCCACGGGCGGGAAACAGATACGCAGTATTTT. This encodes CASRSHGRETDTQYF.

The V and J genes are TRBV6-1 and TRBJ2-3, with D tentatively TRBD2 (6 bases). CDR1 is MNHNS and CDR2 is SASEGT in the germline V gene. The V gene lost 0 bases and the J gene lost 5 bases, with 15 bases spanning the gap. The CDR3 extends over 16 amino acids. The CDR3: CASSEAPGGGIDTQYF. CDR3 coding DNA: TGTGCCAGCAGTGAAGCGCCTGGGGGAGGCATAGATACGCAGTATTTT.

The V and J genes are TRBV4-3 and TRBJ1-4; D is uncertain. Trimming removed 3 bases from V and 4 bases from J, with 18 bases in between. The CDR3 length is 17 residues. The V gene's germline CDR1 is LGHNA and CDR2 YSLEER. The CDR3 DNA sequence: TGCGCCAGCAGCCAGGATGGGCCTCAGAGCCATAATGAAAAACTGTTTTTT. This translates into CASSQDGPQSHNEKLFF.

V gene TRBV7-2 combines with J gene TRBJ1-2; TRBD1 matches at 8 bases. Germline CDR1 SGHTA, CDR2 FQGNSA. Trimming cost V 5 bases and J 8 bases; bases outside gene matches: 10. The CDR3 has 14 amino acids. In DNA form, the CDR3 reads TGTGCCAGCAGCCTCGGACAGGGTACGAGCGGCTACACCTTC. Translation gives CASSLGQGTSGYTF.